This TCR beta chain was sequenced in a study of blood T cell repertoires in COVID-19. Study summary: T cells, B-cell-depleted T cells, or PBMCs provided the cDNA or gDNA that served as material.

Original data processing: Reference gene primers were amplified, and this amplification served to estimate nucleated cell counts. TCRdb's table, derived via immunoSEQ multiplex PCR, lists solely in-frame clones and lacks some. That table gives V, J and clone size, and the DNA gave D and trimming. The sample lists some 150,000 clones; around four fifths were seen once. Trimming removed 4 bases from V and 2 bases from J; junction bases left unmatched: 10. The CDR3 runs to 17 residues. Germline lookup yields CDR1 SGHRS and CDR2 YFSETQ. Each participant's cohort was designated according to participant-reported clinical history. This clone was detected only once.

The chain is built from TRBV5-1 and TRBJ1-5, with 9 positions matching TRBD1. The sample consisted of PBMCs or T cells enriched from blood (not recorded which). The sequence derives from a woman aged 45-60 years in a cohort exposed to, infected with or recovered from COVID-19 (not recorded which). Written as DNA, the CDR3 is TGCGCCAGCAGCAGTGGGACAGGGAATACGGGCAATCAGCCCCAGCATTTT. It is translated as CASSSGTGNTGNQPQHF.